These T cell receptor beta chains were read from a single sample in a study of T cells in Graves' hyperthyroidism and ophthalmopathy. TCRdb redid the calling of the multiplex PCR reads with MiXCR, one entry per CDR3 protein. This table holds 500,000 to 600,000 distinct CDR3 sequences, about a sixth found once. The specimen was blood. These receptors all come from a woman younger than 35 with Graves' hyperthyroidism. Both conserved end residues are part of each CDR3. A D gene is named only where the DNA matches it firmly. Size is omitted from some rows. Given values are once, few, many or a class for expanded clones.

v_call: TRBV10-3
d_call: -
clone_size: -
j_call: TRBJ2-2
cdr3_aa: CAISGPPPQGSNTGELFF
cdr3_nt: TGTGCCATCAGTGGACCCCCCCCCCAGGGGTCTAACACCGGGGAGCTGTTTTTT

v_call: TRBV28
d_call: -
clone_size: few
j_call: TRBJ1-1
cdr3_aa: CASGLVVGVNTEAFF
cdr3_nt: TGTGCCAGCGGCCTCGTAGTAGGGGTGAACACTGAAGCTTTCTTT

v_call: TRBV7-2
d_call: TRBD2
clone_size: -
j_call: TRBJ2-7
cdr3_aa: CVSSLRFLAGGPSSYEQYF
cdr3_nt: TGTGTCAGCAGCTTAAGGTTTTTAGCGGGGGGTCCAAGCTCCTACGAGCAGTACTTC

v_call: TRBV3-1
d_call: TRBD1
clone_size: few
j_call: TRBJ1-5
cdr3_aa: CASSPRGSQPQHF
cdr3_nt: TGTGCCAGCAGCCCCAGGGGGTCCCAGCCCCAGCATTTT

v_call: TRBV9
d_call: -
clone_size: many
j_call: TRBJ2-7
cdr3_aa: CASSVGLGEQYF
cdr3_nt: TGTGCCAGCAGCGTCGGCCTTGGGGAGCAGTACTTC

v_call: TRBV20-1
d_call: -
clone_size: few
j_call: TRBJ1-4
cdr3_aa: CSAPTSGTGNEKLFF
cdr3_nt: TGCAGTGCCCCTACGTCCGGGACGGGTAATGAAAAACTGTTTTTT

v_call: TRBV28
d_call: -
clone_size: many
j_call: TRBJ2-7
cdr3_aa: CASNQLRGGDEQYF
cdr3_nt: TGTGCCAGCAATCAATTGCGGGGAGGCGACGAGCAGTACTTC

v_call: TRBV20-1
d_call: -
clone_size: few
j_call: TRBJ1-4
cdr3_aa: CGATGPNEKLFF
cdr3_nt: TGCGGTGCGACCGGGCCTAATGAAAAACTGTTTTTT

v_call: TRBV24-1
d_call: TRBD1
clone_size: -
j_call: TRBJ2-7
cdr3_aa: CATSDPRGDRSYEQYF
cdr3_nt: TGTGCCACCAGTGATCCAAGGGGGGACAGGAGCTACGAGCAGTACTTC

v_call: TRBV27
d_call: -
clone_size: -
j_call: TRBJ2-1
cdr3_aa: CASSLRDTGPHRNEQFF
cdr3_nt: TGTGCCAGCAGTTTAAGGGACACCGGGCCCCACCGGAATGAGCAGTTCTTC

v_call: TRBV5-1
d_call: TRBD1
clone_size: many
j_call: TRBJ2-1
cdr3_aa: CASSWSTGGRNNEQFF
cdr3_nt: TGCGCCAGCAGCTGGAGCACAGGGGGCAGGAACAATGAGCAGTTCTTC

v_call: TRBV3-1
d_call: TRBD1
clone_size: few
j_call: TRBJ1-2
cdr3_aa: CASSQHIGTGTGTNYGYTF
cdr3_nt: TGTGCCAGCAGCCAACACATCGGTACCGGGACAGGGACTAACTATGGCTACACCTTC

v_call: TRBV4-3
d_call: TRBD1
clone_size: few
j_call: TRBJ1-1
cdr3_aa: CASSTGAGTEAFF
cdr3_nt: TGCGCCAGTTCGACAGGGGCGGGCACTGAAGCTTTCTTT

v_call: TRBV24-1
d_call: -
clone_size: few
j_call: TRBJ2-1
cdr3_aa: CATARGPIYNEQFF
cdr3_nt: TGTGCCACCGCACGGGGCCCAATCTACAATGAGCAGTTCTTC

v_call: TRBV6-2/TRBV6-3
d_call: -
clone_size: few
j_call: TRBJ1-5
cdr3_aa: CASSYSTQGKGPQHF
cdr3_nt: TGTGCCAGCAGTTACTCGACTCAGGGTAAAGGGCCCCAGCATTTT

v_call: TRBV28
d_call: TRBD1
clone_size: many
j_call: TRBJ2-7
cdr3_aa: CASRPTGAFREQYF
cdr3_nt: TGTGCCAGCAGGCCGACAGGGGCCTTTCGGGAGCAGTACTTC

v_call: TRBV3-1
d_call: -
clone_size: many
j_call: TRBJ1-6
cdr3_aa: CASSHHKGNSPLHF
cdr3_nt: TGTGCCAGCAGCCACCACAAGGGAAATTCACCCCTCCACTTT

v_call: TRBV4-3
d_call: -
clone_size: -
j_call: TRBJ2-7
cdr3_aa: CASSQASPGGAYEQYF
cdr3_nt: TGCGCCAGCAGCCAAGCGTCCCCCGGGGGCGCCTACGAGCAGTACTTC

v_call: TRBV7-2
d_call: -
clone_size: few
j_call: TRBJ2-1
cdr3_aa: CASSSNLIYSYNEQFF
cdr3_nt: TGTGCCAGCAGCTCAAACCTTATATACTCCTACAATGAGCAGTTCTTC

v_call: TRBV7-9
d_call: TRBD1
clone_size: many
j_call: TRBJ2-5
cdr3_aa: CASSYRDRGLRETQYF
cdr3_nt: TGTGCCAGCAGCTACCGGGACAGGGGGCTCCGAGAGACCCAGTACTTC

v_call: TRBV4-1
d_call: -
clone_size: few
j_call: TRBJ2-5
cdr3_aa: CASSQDSRDETQYF
cdr3_nt: TGCGCCAGCAGCCAAGATTCAAGGGACGAGACCCAGTACTTC

v_call: TRBV12-3/TRBV12-4
d_call: -
clone_size: -
j_call: TRBJ2-2
cdr3_aa: CASSLVGVVAGELFF
cdr3_nt: TGTGCCAGCAGTTTAGTGGGGGTTGTGGCCGGGGAGCTGTTTTTT

v_call: TRBV19
d_call: TRBD2
clone_size: few
j_call: TRBJ2-2
cdr3_aa: CASRSPLAGNTGELFF
cdr3_nt: TGTGCCAGTAGATCCCCACTAGCGGGTAACACCGGGGAGCTGTTTTTT

v_call: TRBV5-1
d_call: TRBD2
clone_size: -
j_call: TRBJ2-7
cdr3_aa: CASSSGLASSYEQYF
cdr3_nt: TGCGCCAGCAGCTCAGGACTAGCCTCTTCCTACGAGCAGTACTTC

v_call: TRBV7-2
d_call: TRBD2
clone_size: -
j_call: TRBJ2-5
cdr3_aa: CASSSNLAGETQYF
cdr3_nt: TGTGCTAGCAGCTCCAATCTAGCGGGGGAGACCCAGTACTTC

v_call: TRBV11-2
d_call: -
clone_size: many
j_call: TRBJ1-3
cdr3_aa: CASSLAGLSGNTIYF
cdr3_nt: TGTGCCAGCAGCTTAGCGGGGCTCTCTGGAAACACCATATATTTT

v_call: TRBV6-1
d_call: TRBD1
clone_size: few
j_call: TRBJ1-5
cdr3_aa: CASSEAGGSQPQHF
cdr3_nt: TGTGCCAGCAGTGAGGCAGGGGGCAGCCAGCCCCAGCATTTT

v_call: TRBV7-2
d_call: -
clone_size: few
j_call: TRBJ2-1
cdr3_aa: CASSLARESEQFF
cdr3_nt: TGTGCCAGCAGCTTAGCTCGAGAATCTGAGCAGTTCTTC

v_call: TRBV28
d_call: -
clone_size: many
j_call: TRBJ2-5
cdr3_aa: CASSLSRTTRYQETQYF
cdr3_nt: TGTGCCAGCAGTTTATCCCGAACTACCAGGTACCAAGAGACCCAGTACTTC

v_call: TRBV27
d_call: -
clone_size: few
j_call: TRBJ2-3
cdr3_aa: CASSLRRLQGTQYF
cdr3_nt: TGTGCCAGCAGTTTACGGAGGCTTCAGGGTACGCAGTATTTT

v_call: TRBV12-3/TRBV12-4
d_call: -
clone_size: many
j_call: TRBJ2-5
cdr3_aa: CASSSQETQYF
cdr3_nt: TGTGCCAGCAGCTCCCAAGAGACCCAGTACTTC

v_call: TRBV11-2
d_call: TRBD2
clone_size: few
j_call: TRBJ2-5
cdr3_aa: CASSLVGLAVQETQYF
cdr3_nt: TGTGCCAGCAGCTTAGTTGGACTAGCGGTACAAGAGACCCAGTACTTC

v_call: TRBV20-1
d_call: -
clone_size: few
j_call: TRBJ1-2
cdr3_aa: CSARDTGGGLYGYTF
cdr3_nt: TGCAGTGCTAGAGATACGGGGGGCGGGCTCTATGGCTACACCTTC

v_call: TRBV2
d_call: TRBD1
clone_size: -
j_call: TRBJ2-1
cdr3_aa: CASSLRWPLSGQAYNEQFF
cdr3_nt: TGTGCCAGCAGTTTACGTTGGCCTCTAAGCGGACAGGCTTACAATGAGCAGTTCTTC